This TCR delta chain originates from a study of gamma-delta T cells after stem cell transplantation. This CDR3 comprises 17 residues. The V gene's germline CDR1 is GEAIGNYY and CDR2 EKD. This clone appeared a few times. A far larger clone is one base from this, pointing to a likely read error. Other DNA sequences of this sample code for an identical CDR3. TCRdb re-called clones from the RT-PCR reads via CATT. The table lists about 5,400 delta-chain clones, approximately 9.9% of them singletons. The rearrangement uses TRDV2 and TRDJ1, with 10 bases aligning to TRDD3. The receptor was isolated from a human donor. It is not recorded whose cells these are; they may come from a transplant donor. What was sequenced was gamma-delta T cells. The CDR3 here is CACDPAGTGGYTDKLIF. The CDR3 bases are TGCGCCTGTGACCCAGCCGGTACTGGGGGATACACCGATAAACTCATCTTT.